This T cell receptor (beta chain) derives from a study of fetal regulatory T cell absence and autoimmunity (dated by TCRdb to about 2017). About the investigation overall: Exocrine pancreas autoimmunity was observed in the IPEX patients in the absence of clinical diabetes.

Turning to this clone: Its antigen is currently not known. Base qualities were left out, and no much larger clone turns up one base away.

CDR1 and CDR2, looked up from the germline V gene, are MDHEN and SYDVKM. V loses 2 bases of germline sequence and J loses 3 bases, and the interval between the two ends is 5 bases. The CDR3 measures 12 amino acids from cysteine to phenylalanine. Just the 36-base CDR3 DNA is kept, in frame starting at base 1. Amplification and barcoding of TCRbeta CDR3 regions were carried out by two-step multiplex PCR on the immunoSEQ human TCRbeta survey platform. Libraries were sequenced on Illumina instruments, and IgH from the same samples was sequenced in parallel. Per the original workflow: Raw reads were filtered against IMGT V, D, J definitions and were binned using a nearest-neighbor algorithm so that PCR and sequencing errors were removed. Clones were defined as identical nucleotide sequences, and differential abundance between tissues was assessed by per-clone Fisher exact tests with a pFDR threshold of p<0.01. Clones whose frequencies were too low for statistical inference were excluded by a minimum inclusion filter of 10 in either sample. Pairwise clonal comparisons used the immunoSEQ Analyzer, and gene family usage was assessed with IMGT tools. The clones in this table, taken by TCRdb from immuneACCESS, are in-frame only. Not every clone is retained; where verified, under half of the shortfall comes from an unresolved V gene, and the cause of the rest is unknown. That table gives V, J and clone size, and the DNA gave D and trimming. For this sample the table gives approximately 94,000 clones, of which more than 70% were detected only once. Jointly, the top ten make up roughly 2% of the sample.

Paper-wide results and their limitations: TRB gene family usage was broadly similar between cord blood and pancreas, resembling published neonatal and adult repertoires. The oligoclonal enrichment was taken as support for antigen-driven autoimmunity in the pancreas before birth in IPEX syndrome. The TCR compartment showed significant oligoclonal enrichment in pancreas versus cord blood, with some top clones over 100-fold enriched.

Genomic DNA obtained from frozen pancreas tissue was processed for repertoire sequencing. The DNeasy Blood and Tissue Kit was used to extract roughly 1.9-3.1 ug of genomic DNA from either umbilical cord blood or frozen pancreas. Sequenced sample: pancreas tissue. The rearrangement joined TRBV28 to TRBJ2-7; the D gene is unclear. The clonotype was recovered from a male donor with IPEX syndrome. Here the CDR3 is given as CASSLGDYEQYF. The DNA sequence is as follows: TGTGCCAGCAGTTTAGGGGACTACGAGCAGTACTTC.